The 5 T cell receptor beta chains below come from one sample, sequenced in a study of T cell responses to AZD1222 COVID-19 vaccine. Libraries were prepared by immunoSEQ multiplex PCR; TCRdb keeps only in-frame clonotypes and omits some of them. Of approximately 150,000 clones detected, around 90% appear once; the ten largest clones hold over 1.1%. The input for sequencing was peripheral blood, taken on day 0 of AZD1222 vaccination. The receptors come from an adult in good health.

The V call is TRBV10-2, the J call TRBJ1-4; D uncertain. In germline, CDR1 is WSHSY, CDR2 SAAADI. CDR3 size: 12 residues. With 3 bases removed from V and 8 bases from J, the gap between germline ends came to 7 bases. CDR3 sequence: CASSDPYEKLFF. The CDR3, as DNA: TGCGCCAGCAGTGATCCGTACGAAAAACTGTTTTTT.

The gene calls are TRBV11-3 and TRBJ2-3; a weak D match, TRBD2 (5 bases). V shed 5 bases and J shed 2 bases, with 8 bases lying between them. There are 13 residues in the CDR3. CDR1 SGHNT and CDR2 YENEEA come from the germline V gene. The CDR3, as DNA: TGTGCCAGCAGCCGAGGGATCACAGATACGCAGTATTTT. Translating gives CASSRGITDTQYF.

The gene calls are TRBV3-1 (or the pseudogene TRBV3-2) and TRBJ2-1; D is unresolved. The CDR3 is made up of 14 amino acids. Germline V CDR1 and CDR2: LGHDT, YNNKEL (reference sequence). Trimming pared 5 bases from V and 0 bases from J, leaving 8 bases between. The CDR3 DNA is TGTGCCAGCAGCGGCGGTAGCTCCTACAATGAGCAGTTCTTC. It yields the protein CASSGGSSYNEQFF.

This clone was found once. The rearrangement uses TRBV7-2 and TRBJ1-1; D may be TRBD1 (5 bases). CDR3 length: 15 residues. V lost 5 bases, J lost 2 bases, and 15 bases lay in between. CDR1 and CDR2 from the germline V gene are SGHTA and FQGNSA. CDR3 in amino acids: CASSLDGGINTEAFF. The CDR3 region has the DNA TGTGCCAGCAGCCTTGACGGGGGAATAAACACTGAAGCTTTCTTT.

With regard to this clone: A much larger clone differs from this one at a single base, so this may be a read error. V is TRBV7-6 and J is TRBJ2-2, with D uncertain. The CDR3 has 11 residues. With 2 bases removed from V and 6 bases from J, the gap between germline ends came to 1 base. The V gene's germline CDR1 is SGHVS and CDR2 FNYEAQ. The CDR3 bases are TGTGCCAGCAGCTTATCCGGGGAGCTGTTTTTT. It is translated as CASSLSGELFF.